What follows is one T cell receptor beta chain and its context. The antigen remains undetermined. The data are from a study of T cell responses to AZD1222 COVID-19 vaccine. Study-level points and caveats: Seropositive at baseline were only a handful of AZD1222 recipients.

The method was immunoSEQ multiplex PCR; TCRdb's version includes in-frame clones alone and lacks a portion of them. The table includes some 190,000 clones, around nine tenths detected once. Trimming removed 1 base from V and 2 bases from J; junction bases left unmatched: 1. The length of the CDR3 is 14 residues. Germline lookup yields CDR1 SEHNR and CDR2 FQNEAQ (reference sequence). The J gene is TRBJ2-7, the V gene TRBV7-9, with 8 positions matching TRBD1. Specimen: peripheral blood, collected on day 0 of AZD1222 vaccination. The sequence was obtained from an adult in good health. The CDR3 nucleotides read TGTGCCAGCAGCTTAGGGACAGGGACCTACGAGCAGTACTTC. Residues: CASSLGTGTYEQYF. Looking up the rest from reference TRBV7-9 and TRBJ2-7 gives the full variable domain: DTGVSQNPRHKITKRGQNVTFRCDPISEHNRLYWYRQTLGQGPEFLTYFQNEAQLEKSRLLSDRFSAERPKGSFSTLEIQRTEQGDSAMYLCASSLGTGTYEQYFGPGTRLTVT.